A single T cell receptor beta chain is shown here with its context. Its antigen is as yet unknown. This sample is drawn from a study of cytomegalovirus exposure and HLA in healthy donors. A multiplex PCR was run with 60 Vbeta primers and 13 Jbeta primers. Some clones are missing from TCRdb's copy, which holds only in-frame ones; the method was immunoSEQ multiplex PCR. This sample's table has 120,000 or so clones. General study findings and limits: Rarity characterized most TCR sequences, yet some public TCRs appeared in many donors. Relative to the approximately 670-donor mean, N-insertions were reportedly fewer in an Asian-associated ancestry cluster in a later analysis. Researchers left out some V segments, among them TRBV6-2 and TRBV6-3, as indistinguishable. What a later analysis showed was that several of the most significant clusters appeared linked to common viral pathogens.

V was cut by 5 bases and J by 9 bases, with 14 bases left in between. The CDR3 runs to 13 residues. Looked up from germline, CDR1 is SGHVS and CDR2 is FNYEAQ. Specimen: PBMCs. The gene calls are TRBV7-6 and TRBJ2-1, with D perhaps TRBD2 (5 bases). The TCR sequence derives from a man between 18 and 35 years old in good health and CMV-seronegative. CDR3 sequence reads: CASSRDISVEQFF. The CDR3 nucleotides read TGTGCCAGCAGCCGCGACATTAGCGTTGAGCAGTTCTTC. The full variable domain, with the rest looked up from reference TRBV7-6 and TRBJ2-1, is GAGVSQSPRYKVTKRGQDVALRCDPISGHVSLYWYRQALGQGPEFLTYFNYEAQQDKSGLPNDRFSAERPEGSISTLTIQRTEQRDSAMYRCASSRDISVEQFFGPGTRLTVL.